Below are 7 T cell receptor beta chains sequenced from a single sample in a study of blood T cell repertoires in COVID-19. Sequencing was performed with immunoSEQ multiplex PCR; in TCRdb, only in-frame clones are kept and a portion is missing. Here the sample spans just under 85,000 clones, 80% to 90% being singletons. The sequenced sample was peripheral blood. The receptors stem from an older woman with acute or convalescent COVID-19.

The V call is TRBV7-8, the J call TRBJ1-2, with 8 positions matching TRBD1. V lost 1 base and J lost 7; bases outside the gene matches: 14. Per germline, CDR1 SGHVS and CDR2 FQNEAQ. CDR3 length equals 17 residues. The CDR3 spells CASSLVVRGQGARGYTF. The CDR3 region has the DNA TGTGCCAGCAGCTTAGTTGTTAGGGGGCAGGGGGCCCGTGGCTACACCTTC.

V is TRBV10-3 and J is TRBJ1-2, with 7 bases fitting TRBD1. CDR3 length: 13 amino acids. J gave up 1 base and V 6 bases, and 2 bases lay outside the gene matches. Germline V CDR1 and CDR2: ENHRY, SYGVKD. CDR3 protein: CAISRDSNYGYTF. CDR3 in DNA: TGTGCCATCAGCCGGGACAGTAACTATGGCTACACCTTC.

The rearrangement links TRBV3-1 (or the pseudogene TRBV3-2) to TRBJ2-7; 8 bases align to TRBD2. CDR3 size: 14 residues. Losses at the gene ends were 2 bases for V and 7 bases for J; bases not matched to a gene: 7. Germline loops: CDR1 LGHDT, CDR2 YNNKEL (reference sequence). The CDR3 nucleotides read TGTGCCAGCAGCCAATCCGGGGGGGCGCGGGAGCAGTACTTC. Encoded protein: CASSQSGGAREQYF.

CDR3: CASSVEGARNTEAFF. The CDR3 coding sequence is TGTGCCAGCAGCGTGGAGGGGGCCAGGAACACTGAAGCTTTCTTT. This chain links TRBV9 with TRBJ1-1, with 7 bases fitting TRBD1. Germline values: CDR1 SGDLS, CDR2 YYNGEE. This CDR3 spans 15 amino acids. V dropped 2 bases and J dropped 1; count of bases not matched to a gene: 5.

This chain uses TRBV1 with TRBJ2-1; the table's D gene call, TRBD2, was not cross checked with the DNA. TRBV1 represents a pseudogene. The CDR3 contains 18 residues. CDR3 sequence (DNA): TGCACCAGCAGCCGCCGTCGGAAAGGCGGGGGGGTTTACAATGAGCAGTTCTTC. Protein product: CTSSRRRKGGGVYNEQFF.

V is TRBV6-5 and J is TRBJ1-2, with 10 bases fitting TRBD1. CDR3 length: 16 residues. The V gene's germline CDR1 is MNHEY and CDR2 SVGAGI. The junction had 11 bases not matched to a gene; V was cut back by 2 bases and J by 8 bases. CDR3 nucleotide sequence: TGTGCCAGCAGTTACCCCGAGGCCGGGACAGGGGTGGGCTACACCTTC. It specifies CASSYPEAGTGVGYTF.

V gene TRBV5-6 combines with J gene TRBJ2-7; 8 nucleotides agree with TRBD1. Germline V gene data show CDR1 as SGHDT and CDR2 as YYEEEE. The CDR3 contains 13 residues. Germline trimming cut 2 bases from V and 6 bases from J; bases unmatched to any gene: 4. The DNA for the CDR3 is TGTGCCAGCAGCTTTCAGGGGGCTCGCGAGCAGTACTTC. It specifies CASSFQGAREQYF.